Listed below are T cell receptor beta chains from one sample, sequenced in a study of T-cell memory formation after mild COVID-19. TCRdb re-analysed the 5' RACE reads in MiXCR, keeping a single row per CDR3 protein. The data contain approximately 99,000 distinct CDR3 sequences, 18% of them seen just once; the ten biggest clones take up less than 6.5%. Sequencing was done on a sample of PBMCs or a T cell subset sorted from them (not recorded which). These receptors were taken from a man between 18 and 29 years old who had mild COVID-19 (a few samples of this study predate the infection). Cell type and time point are not known. The conserved cysteine and the conserved F or W are not part of the CDR3 here. Clone size appears in some rows only: once, few, many, or a class for an expanded clone.

>TRBV4-2|TRBJ2-7|-
ASSQEGGSYEQY
>TRBV5-5|TRBJ2-2|many
ASSPSGGAGELF
>TRBV12-3/TRBV12-4|TRBJ1-2|-
ASTLGVLYGYT
>TRBV14|TRBJ2-5|-
ASSQHLAGSGETQY
>TRBV5-1|TRBJ2-1|many
ASSVTGTSPYNEQF
>TRBV9|TRBJ2-5|few
ASSVRPGETQY
>TRBV28|TRBJ2-7|-
ASGAAYEQY
>TRBV6-1|TRBJ1-5|-
ASSDGYNRYQPQH
>TRBV4-2|TRBJ2-3|few
ASSQEGSRYTQY
>TRBV11-2|TRBJ2-1|many
ASSYPLLAGGPPEQF
>TRBV27|TRBJ2-3|few
ASSQYPLTDTQY
>TRBV7-3|TRBJ2-6|-
ASSAPGANVLT
>TRBV29-1|TRBJ2-2|many
SVVGPGQGWDTGELF
>TRBV24-1|TRBJ2-3|few
ATSRGLAGNTDTQY
>TRBV7-8|TRBJ2-1|-
ASSLAGGGGANEQF
>TRBV28|TRBJ2-2|-
ASRTSNTGELF
>TRBV6-5|TRBJ1-6|-
ASSYGTGLNSPLH
>TRBV4-3|TRBJ2-1|-
ASSQDPVFVRVSYNEQF
>TRBV5-1|TRBJ2-3|once
ASSLWVGADTQY
>TRBV6-2/TRBV6-3|TRBJ1-2|-
ASSYSKGSIYGYT
>TRBV6-5|TRBJ2-3|-
ASSWRGLQDTQY
>TRBV5-1|TRBJ2-1|many
ASSSSRRTTWDEQF
>TRBV5-1|TRBJ2-3|few
ASRRVVITDTQY
>TRBV10-3|TRBJ2-7|-
AISQGRSSYEQY